This record concerns one T cell receptor beta chain sequence. Its antigen is as yet unknown. The sample originates from a study of a mutant IDH1 vaccine in newly diagnosed glioma. About the research overall: Beforehand, treatment had been radiotherapy, temozolomide, or both; the majority received both. Study findings and constraints: Pseudoprogression showed no apparent link to changes in top peripheral T cell clonotypes. Among patients, around 93% showed immune responses induced by the vaccine.

CDR3 length: 13 amino acids. Germline trimming cut 2 bases from V and 12 bases from J; bases unmatched to any gene: 3. Germline V gene sequence: CDR1 MNHEY, CDR2 SMNVEV (reference sequence). Regarding time point: baseline, week 1 (first vaccination visit). Treatment here: pre-vaccination baseline after standard-of-care therapy. Profiled with immunoSEQ multiplex PCR; TCRdb holds only in-frame clones, not every one. The data contain roughly 71,000 clones, 65% to 90% of them singletons. This TCR derives from a man aged 25-45 years with glioma. The genes are TRBV27 and TRBJ1-6, with 8 nucleotides matching TRBD1. Material: PBMCs, obtained from a glioma patient treated with radiotherapy, temozolomide or both. The CDR3 reads CASSLIQGEPLHF. CDR3 bases: TGTGCCAGCAGTTTAATACAGGGGGAACCCCTCCACTTT.